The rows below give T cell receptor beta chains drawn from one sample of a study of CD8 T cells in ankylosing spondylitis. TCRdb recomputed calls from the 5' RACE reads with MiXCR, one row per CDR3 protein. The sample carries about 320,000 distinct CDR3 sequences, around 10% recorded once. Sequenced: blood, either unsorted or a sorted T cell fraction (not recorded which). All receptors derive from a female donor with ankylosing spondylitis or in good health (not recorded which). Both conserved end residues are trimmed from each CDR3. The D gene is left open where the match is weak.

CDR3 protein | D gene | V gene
ASRKGEETQY | . | TRBV5-1
ASRPGLTQETQY | . | TRBV5-1
ASSYGTGGTGELF | TRBD1 | TRBV5-6
ASSALDNEQF | . | TRBV9
ASSGEFNYGYT | . | TRBV19
SARDQTGIEPQH | . | TRBV20-1
ASRSGRDNEQF | . | TRBV4-1
ASSSGQGVRYEQY | TRBD1 | TRBV7-9
ASTQGILNQPQH | . | TRBV19
ASSGQSGGGYYGYT | TRBD1 | TRBV7-8
ASSLTASRETQY | . | TRBV7-9
SVRFRASTGELF | . | TRBV29-1
ASSLHLDQPQH | . | TRBV7-2
ASSFGLDIDEQY | TRBD2 | TRBV5-6
ATRRSKGSSYNEQF | . | TRBV15
ASSLDARWAQY | . | TRBV7-9
ASSRTGADGYT | TRBD1 | TRBV3-1
ASSFSVEQETQY | . | TRBV12-3/TRBV12-4
ASSQDVTGLANNEQF | TRBD2 | TRBV4-1
ASSLASGQAVYGYT | . | TRBV5-1
SAREAGDYLYEQY | TRBD2 | TRBV20-1
ASHPGQGNGYT | TRBD1 | TRBV5-1
ASSPSGPTGAPLRLNGYT | TRBD1 | TRBV12-3/TRBV12-4
ASSPRDRGRNTEAF | TRBD1 | TRBV18
SADRVDRQF | TRBD1 | TRBV20-1
ASSLGTPGANVLT | . | TRBV7-2
ASHGGGRLLDTQY | TRBD2 | TRBV27
ASLRGVNTEAF | . | TRBV2
ASSPRLSSGVTGELF | TRBD2 | TRBV11-3
ASSPGQGMVDEQF | TRBD1 | TRBV7-7
ASSLQYGINEKLF | . | TRBV5-5
ASSLRPGQANEKLF | TRBD1 | TRBV5-1
ASSFVADPSANEQY | . | TRBV11-2
ASISGLAGGQNVDTQY | TRBD2 | TRBV6-1
ASSQDRRGREETQY | . | TRBV3-1
SARSPSYEQY | . | TRBV20-1
ASTQGGGQGAYEQY | . | TRBV28
ASSLAGQPNTEAF | TRBD1 | TRBV5-1
ASSQSHRGRDQPQH | TRBD1 | TRBV4-3
ASSFQGTAGELF | . | TRBV5-1
ASSWAGGANTGELF | . | TRBV5-1